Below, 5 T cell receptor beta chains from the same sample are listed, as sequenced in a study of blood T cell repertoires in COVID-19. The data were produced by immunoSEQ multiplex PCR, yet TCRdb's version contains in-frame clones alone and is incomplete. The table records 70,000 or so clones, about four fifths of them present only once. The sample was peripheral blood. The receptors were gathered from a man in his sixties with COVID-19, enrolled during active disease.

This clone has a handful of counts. This chain's CDR3 is CASSIGARPTDTQYF. The CDR3 region has the DNA TGTGCCAGTAGTATTGGAGCGAGACCGACAGATACGCAGTATTTT. The chain joins TRBV19 to TRBJ2-3; no clear D. Trimming took off 3 bases at V and 3 bases at J, with 13 bases between the two ends. This CDR3 is 15 amino acids long. Germline CDR1 LNHDA, CDR2 SQIVND (reference sequence).

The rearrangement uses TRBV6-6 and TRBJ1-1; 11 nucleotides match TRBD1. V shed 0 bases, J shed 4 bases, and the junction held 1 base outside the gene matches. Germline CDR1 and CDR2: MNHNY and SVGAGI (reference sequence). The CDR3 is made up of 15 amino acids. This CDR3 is CASSYSGTGGTEAFF. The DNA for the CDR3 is TGTGCCAGCAGTTACTCAGGGACAGGGGGCACTGAAGCTTTCTTT.

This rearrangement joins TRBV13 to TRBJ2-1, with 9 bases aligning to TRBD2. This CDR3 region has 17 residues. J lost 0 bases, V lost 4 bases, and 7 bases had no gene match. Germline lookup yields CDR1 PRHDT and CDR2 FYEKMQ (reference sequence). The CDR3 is CASSSLRSGSSYNEQFF. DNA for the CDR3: TGTGCCAGCAGCTCCTTGCGTAGCGGGAGCTCCTACAATGAGCAGTTCTTC.

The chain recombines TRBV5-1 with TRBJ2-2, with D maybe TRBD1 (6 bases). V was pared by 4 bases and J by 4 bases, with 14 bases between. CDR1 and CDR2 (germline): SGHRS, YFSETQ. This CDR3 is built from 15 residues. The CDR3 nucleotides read TGCGCCAGCAGCCCCGTACAGGGAACCACCGGGGAGCTGTTTTTT. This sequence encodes CASSPVQGTTGELFF.

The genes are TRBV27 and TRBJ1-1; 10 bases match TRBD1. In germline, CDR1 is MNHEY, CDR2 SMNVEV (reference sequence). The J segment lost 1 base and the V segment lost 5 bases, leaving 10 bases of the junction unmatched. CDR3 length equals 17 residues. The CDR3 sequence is CASSDNRDRGRNTEAFF. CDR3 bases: TGTGCCAGCAGTGACAACCGGGACAGGGGTAGGAACACTGAAGCTTTCTTT.